A selection of T cell receptor beta chains follows, all from one sample in a study of CD8+CD57+ T cells in acquired aplastic anemia. From the reads, TCRdb called clonotypes with MiXCR, one entry per CDR3 protein. The data show around 79,000 distinct CDR3 sequences, 70% seen once. Sequenced: sorted CD4+, CD8+, or CD8+CD57+ T cells (not recorded which) from PBMCs. These receptor sequences come from a human donor with aplastic anemia. Each CDR3 is given with its conserved first and last residue. The D gene is left open where the match is weak. Part of the rows lack a size; the others show once, few, many or a class for expanded clones.

size: few; J: TRBJ1-3; V: TRBV19; length: 13; D: .; DNA: TGTGCCAGTAGCCTTATGGCTGGAAACACCATATATTTT; CDR3: CASSLMAGNTIYF
size: .; J: TRBJ1-5; V: TRBV2; length: 13; D: .; DNA: TGTGCCAGCCGGTATAGGGGGAATCAGCCCCAGCATTTT; CDR3: CASRYRGNQPQHF
size: .; J: TRBJ2-7; V: TRBV6-5; length: 13; D: TRBD1; DNA: TGTGCCAGCAGTTTGACAGGGGTGGACGAGCAGTACTTC; CDR3: CASSLTGVDEQYF
size: .; J: TRBJ2-7; V: TRBV2; length: 16; D: TRBD1; DNA: TGTGCCAGCAGTGATAGTCAAGGGACAGGGGTCTACGAGCAGTACTTC; CDR3: CASSDSQGTGVYEQYF
size: .; J: TRBJ1-5; V: TRBV5-4; length: 16; D: .; DNA: TGTGCCAGCAGCTTGGGGGGGAACGAAGGCAATCAGCCCCAGCATTTT; CDR3: CASSLGGNEGNQPQHF
size: once; J: TRBJ2-5; V: TRBV15; length: 17; D: .; DNA: TGTGCCACCAGCAGCTTAGGGGGACTAACCGAACAAGAGACCCAGTACTTC; CDR3: CATSSLGGLTEQETQYF
size: .; J: TRBJ2-7; V: TRBV20-1; length: 12; D: TRBD1; DNA: TGCAGTGCCAAAGGACAGGTGAACGAGCAGTACTTC; CDR3: CSAKGQVNEQYF
size: .; J: TRBJ2-7; V: TRBV7-9; length: 14; D: .; DNA: TGTGCCAGCAGCTTAGCGCTAACGTCCTACGAGCAGTACTTC; CDR3: CASSLALTSYEQYF
size: .; J: TRBJ2-5; V: TRBV9; length: 12; D: .; DNA: TGTGCCAGCAGCCAACGCGGGCAGACCCAGTACTTC; CDR3: CASSQRGQTQYF
size: .; J: TRBJ1-2; V: TRBV7-9; length: 13; D: TRBD1; DNA: TGTGCCAGCAGCTCGACAGGGTTGGTTGGCTACACCTTC; CDR3: CASSSTGLVGYTF
size: .; J: TRBJ1-6; V: TRBV2; length: 14; D: TRBD1; DNA: TGTGCCAGCAAGCGGGACAGGGATAATTCACCCCTCCACTTC; CDR3: CASKRDRDNSPLHF
size: .; J: TRBJ2-7; V: TRBV15; length: 13; D: .; DNA: TGTGCCACCAGCAGAGTCAGGGTAAGCGAGCAGTACTTC; CDR3: CATSRVRVSEQYF
size: .; J: TRBJ1-1; V: TRBV10-3; length: 12; D: .; DNA: TGTGCCTCAGGAGGGAGGAACACTGAAGCTTTCTTT; CDR3: CASGGRNTEAFF
size: .; J: TRBJ2-1; V: TRBV29-1; length: 15; D: TRBD1; DNA: TGCAGCGGAAGGACAGGGGGTTCACCCTACAATGAGCAGTTCTTC; CDR3: CSGRTGGSPYNEQFF
size: few; J: TRBJ1-5; V: TRBV24-1; length: 14; D: .; DNA: TGTGCCACCAGTGATTTAGGGGTCAATCAGCCCCAGCATTTT; CDR3: CATSDLGVNQPQHF
size: .; J: TRBJ2-1; V: TRBV24-1; length: 11; D: .; DNA: TGTGCCACTGGAGGGGACAATGAGCAGTTCTTC; CDR3: CATGGDNEQFF
size: .; J: TRBJ2-7; V: TRBV20-1; length: 16; D: .; DNA: TGCAGTGCTAGAGTTGAACCAGGCCCTCGGGGTGGCGAGCAGTACTTC; CDR3: CSARVEPGPRGGEQYF
size: once; J: TRBJ1-2; V: TRBV24-1; length: 13; D: .; DNA: TGTGCCACCAGTGCTGGGACATTTGATGGCTACACCTTC; CDR3: CATSAGTFDGYTF
size: .; J: TRBJ1-6; V: TRBV5-1; length: 14; D: TRBD1; DNA: TGCGCCAGCAGCCAGGGACAGGGAGGGTCACCCCTCCACTTT; CDR3: CASSQGQGGSPLHF
size: .; J: TRBJ1-2; V: TRBV29-1; length: 12; D: TRBD1; DNA: TGCAGCGTGCCAGGGACAGGGGTTGGCTACACCTTC; CDR3: CSVPGTGVGYTF
size: .; J: TRBJ2-2; V: TRBV10-2; length: 14; D: TRBD2; DNA: TGCGCCAGCAGTGAGCGACTAGCGAACGGGGAGCTGTTTTTT; CDR3: CASSERLANGELFF
size: many; J: TRBJ2-7; V: TRBV3-1; length: 12; D: TRBD1; DNA: TGTGCCAGCAGCCAGAACAGGGGCGAGCAGTACTTC; CDR3: CASSQNRGEQYF
size: once; J: TRBJ1-5; V: TRBV10-3; length: 13; D: .; DNA: TGTGCCATCAGTGAGTTTACAGATCAGCCCCAGCATTTT; CDR3: CAISEFTDQPQHF
size: few; J: TRBJ1-1; V: TRBV10-3; length: 15; D: .; DNA: TGTGCCATCAGTGAGTCGGGACAATCGGCCACTGAAGCTTTCTTT; CDR3: CAISESGQSATEAFF
size: .; J: TRBJ1-6; V: TRBV20-1; length: 14; D: .; DNA: TGCAGTGCTAGTTCTAGCCGGGACAATTCACCCCTCCACTTT; CDR3: CSASSSRDNSPLHF
size: few; J: TRBJ1-1; V: TRBV27; length: 12; D: .; DNA: TGTGCCACCACTGTCCCGGGACATCGGGCTTTCTTT; CDR3: CATTVPGHRAFF
size: .; J: TRBJ2-7; V: TRBV7-3; length: 13; D: .; DNA: TGTGTCAGCAGCGACACGAGCTCCTACGAGCAGTACTTC; CDR3: CVSSDTSSYEQYF
size: few; J: TRBJ2-7; V: TRBV20-1; length: 12; D: .; DNA: TGCAGTGCTAGAGATTCGCCGGACGAGCAGTACTTC; CDR3: CSARDSPDEQYF
size: .; J: TRBJ2-5; V: TRBV2; length: 15; D: TRBD2; DNA: TGTGCCAGCAGTGATTGGGCGGGAGCGGGCGAGACCCAGTACTTC; CDR3: CASSDWAGAGETQYF
size: .; J: TRBJ2-5; V: TRBV19; length: 13; D: TRBD2; DNA: TGTGCCAGTAGTATCGGGGGGTTGGAGACCCAGTACTTC; CDR3: CASSIGGLETQYF
size: few; J: TRBJ1-1; V: TRBV19; length: 14; D: .; DNA: TGTGCCAGTAGCCACCTCGGTGGGGGCACTGAAGCTTTCTTT; CDR3: CASSHLGGGTEAFF
size: .; J: TRBJ1-4; V: TRBV6-1; length: 10; D: .; DNA: TGTGCCAAGAAAGCTGACAAACTGTTTTTT; CDR3: CAKKADKLFF
size: .; J: TRBJ2-3; V: TRBV10-3; length: 11; D: .; DNA: TGTGCCATCAGTGTTTCAGATACGCAGTATTTT; CDR3: CAISVSDTQYF
size: .; J: TRBJ2-5; V: TRBV25-1; length: 16; D: TRBD2; DNA: TGTGCCAGCAGTGAGAGTCGGCGGGAGGTCAAAGAGACCCAGTACTTC; CDR3: CASSESRREVKETQYF
size: many; J: TRBJ1-1; V: TRBV4-2; length: 13; D: .; DNA: TGTGCCAGCAGCCAAGTGTCGTCGGCTGAAGCTTTCTTT; CDR3: CASSQVSSAEAFF
size: few; J: TRBJ1-2; V: TRBV4-2; length: 17; D: TRBD1; DNA: TGTGCCAGCAGCCAAGAAATCCAGGGGACAGGGGGCGGAGGCTACACCTTC; CDR3: CASSQEIQGTGGGGYTF
size: .; J: TRBJ2-5; V: TRBV10-3; length: 15; D: .; DNA: TGTGCCATCAGTGCGGGCAGCACCTTGAGAGAGACCCAGTACTTC; CDR3: CAISAGSTLRETQYF